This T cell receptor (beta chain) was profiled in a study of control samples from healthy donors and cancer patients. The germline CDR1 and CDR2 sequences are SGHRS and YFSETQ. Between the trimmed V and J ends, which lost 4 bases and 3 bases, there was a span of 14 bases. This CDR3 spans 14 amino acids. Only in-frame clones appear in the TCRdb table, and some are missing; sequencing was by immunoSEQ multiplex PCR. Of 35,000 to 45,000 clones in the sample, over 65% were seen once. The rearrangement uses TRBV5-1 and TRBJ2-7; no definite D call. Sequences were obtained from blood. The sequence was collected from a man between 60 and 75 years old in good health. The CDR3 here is CASSTTPSNYEQYF. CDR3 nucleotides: TGCGCCAGCAGCACAACCCCCAGCAACTACGAGCAGTACTTC.